The 28 T cell receptor beta chains in this list originate from one sample, sequenced in a study of T cell responses to AZD1222 COVID-19 vaccine. This table comes from immunoSEQ multiplex PCR, and its TCRdb copy is limited to in-frame clones, with some not included. The sample has 100,000 to 150,000 clones; about 90% are singletons. Specimen: peripheral blood, collected on day 0 of AZD1222 vaccination. The receptors derive from an adult in good health.

This clone is a singleton in its sample. This chain links TRBV7-9 with TRBJ2-5, with 11 bases identical to TRBD2. The CDR3 has 16 residues. V was pared by 5 bases and J by 1 base, with 6 bases of the junction left unmatched. Germline CDR1 is SEHNR and CDR2 is FQNEAQ (reference sequence). The CDR3 nucleotides read TGTGCCAGCAGCCCGGGACTAGCGGTTATCCAAGAGACCCAGTACTTC. Protein: CASSPGLAVIQETQYF.

The V and J genes are TRBV29-1 and TRBJ1-3; no reliable D call. This CDR3 is built from 13 residues. CDR1 and CDR2 from the germline V gene are SQVTM and ANQGSEA. V lost 5 bases and J 0 bases, leaving 8 bases between the germline ends. CDR3 in amino acids: CSVTVSSGNTIYF. The CDR3 nucleotides are TGCAGCGTTACGGTCTCCTCTGGAAACACCATATATTTT.

The V call is TRBV4-3, the J call TRBJ1-2; D gene unclear. The CDR3 sequence is 13 residues long. Germline-derived CDR1 and CDR2 are LGHNA and YSLEER. V was shortened by 1 base and J by 9 bases, with 12 bases between the two germline ends. The CDR3 reads CASSQAGLNSYTF. The CDR3 coding sequence is TGCGCCAGCAGCCAAGCCGGGCTAAATAGCTACACCTTC.

The chain is built from TRBV19 and TRBJ1-1, with D uncertain. Trimming stripped 10 bases from V and 1 base from J, with 10 bases between. The CDR3 has 12 residues. Germline values: CDR1 LNHDA, CDR2 SQIVND (reference sequence). DNA for the CDR3: TGTGCCACGAGGGTGGCGAACACTGAAGCTTTCTTT. Amino acids: CATRVANTEAFF.

With regard to this clone: Other DNA sequences within the sample encode an identical CDR3. The chain carries TRBV10-3 and TRBJ1-2, with 9 bases that match TRBD1. This CDR3 is built from 12 residues. J was trimmed by 8 bases and V by 6 bases; bases with no gene match: 4. Germline V gene sequence: CDR1 ENHRY, CDR2 SYGVKD. The CDR3 here is CAIRGTGYGYTF. As DNA, the CDR3 is TGTGCCATCAGAGGGACAGGGTACGGCTACACCTTC.

V and J are TRBV5-1 and TRBJ1-4; TRBD1 agrees at 7 bases. The CDR3 spans 15 residues. V shed 2 bases and J 4 bases; nucleotides not matched to a gene: 5. Germline CDR1 reads SGHRS; CDR2 reads YFSETQ. The CDR3 DNA reads as TGCGCCAGCAGCTTAGACGGGACAGATAATGAAAAACTGTTTTTT. Translation gives CASSLDGTDNEKLFF.

The V gene is TRBV6-5, the J gene TRBJ2-7; D is perhaps TRBD2 (5 bases). CDR3 length: 11 residues. The germline V gene encodes CDR1 MNHEY and CDR2 SVGAGI. Trimming pared 5 bases from V and 4 bases from J, leaving 6 bases between. The CDR3 sequence is CASSRGYEQYF. For the CDR3, the DNA is TGTGCCAGCAGTCGGGGTTACGAGCAGTACTTC.

The chain links TRBV7-8 to TRBJ1-1; TRBD1 aligns across 10 bases. The CDR3 contains 19 residues. J gave up 4 bases and V 1 base, and 15 bases lay outside the gene matches. CDR1 is SGHVS, CDR2 FQNEAQ, per germline. CDR3 sequence: CASSLGRYRTGGAGTEAFF. The CDR3 nucleotides read TGTGCCAGCAGCTTAGGTAGATATCGGACAGGGGGTGCTGGCACTGAAGCTTTCTTT.

This rearrangement joins TRBV6-5 to TRBJ2-7, with 12 nucleotides matching TRBD2. Germline values: CDR1 MNHEY, CDR2 SVGAGI. V was clipped by 6 bases and J by 7 bases; unmatched bases: 4. This CDR3 has 13 residues. The DNA of the CDR3 is TGTGCCAGCAGCGTGGGACTAGCGGGTGAGCAGTACTTC. This encodes CASSVGLAGEQYF.

J is TRBJ1-1 and V is TRBV27, with D perhaps matching TRBD1 (5 bases). Trimming cost V 3 bases and J 5 bases, with 10 bases left between them. The CDR3 consists of 13 residues. Germline V CDR1 and CDR2: MNHEY, SMNVEV (reference sequence). CDR3: CASSFYRTTEAFF. CDR3 coding DNA: TGTGCCAGCAGTTTTTACAGGACTACTGAAGCTTTCTTT.

The rearrangement joins TRBV7-3 to TRBJ2-2, with 7 bases aligning to TRBD2. Germline V lookup: CDR1 SGHTA, CDR2 FQGTGA. V was pared by 5 bases and J by 8 bases, with 14 bases of the junction left unmatched. CDR3 length equals 16 residues. The CDR3 DNA is TGTGCCAGCAGCCCGGGGCTAGCGGCCTCGCAGGGGGAGCTGTTTTTT. It translates to CASSPGLAASQGELFF.

The V and J genes are TRBV5-4 and TRBJ1-6, with 7 nucleotides matching TRBD1. With V trimmed by 2 bases and J by 10 bases, 6 bases remained unmatched. The CDR3 covers 14 residues. The germline V gene has CDR1 SGHNT and CDR2 YYREEE (reference sequence). The CDR3 reads CASSLRQGDSPLHF. The CDR3, as DNA: TGTGCCAGCAGCTTACGACAGGGTGACTCACCCCTCCACTTT.

V gene TRBV5-1 combines with J gene TRBJ2-3, with TRBD2 matching 9 bases. This CDR3 is 15 amino acids long. The germline V gene has CDR1 SGHRS and CDR2 YFSETQ. V lost 3 bases and J lost 6; bases outside the gene matches: 8. The CDR3 nucleotides are TGCGCCAGCAGCTCGGGGAACAGCGGGAGGGATACGCAGTATTTT. It encodes CASSSGNSGRDTQYF.

The CDR3 loop reads CASSQEKGLNTEAFF. CDR3 DNA sequence: TGTGCCAGCAGCCAAGAAAAGGGCCTGAACACTGAAGCTTTCTTT. The chain combines TRBV14 with TRBJ1-1, with D unclear. This CDR3 is built from 15 residues. V dropped 0 bases and J dropped 0 bases, with 8 bases sitting between them. Germline lookup yields CDR1 SGHDN and CDR2 FVKESK.

This clone is a singleton in its sample. This specimen includes other DNA sequences encoding the same CDR3. V usage is TRBV14 and J usage is TRBJ2-5; 11 bases line up with TRBD2. Germline V gene data show CDR1 as SGHDN and CDR2 as FVKESK. This CDR3 has 16 residues. With V trimmed by 0 bases and J by 4 bases, 4 bases remained unmatched. CDR3 loop: CASSQDRLAGGETQYF. CDR3 in DNA: TGTGCCAGCAGCCAAGATCGGCTAGCGGGGGGAGAGACCCAGTACTTC. The full variable domain, its missing parts supplied by reference TRBV14 and TRBJ2-5, is EAGVTQFPSHSVIEKGQTVTLRCDPISGHDNLYWYRRVMGKEIKFLLHFVKESKQDESGMPNNRFLAERTGGTYSTLKVQPAELEDSGVYFCASSQDRLAGGETQYFGPGTRLLVL.

The chain combines TRBV7-2 with TRBJ1-3; TRBD1 matches at 8 bases. Trimming removed 0 bases from V and 2 bases from J; junction bases left unmatched: 15. Per the germline V gene, CDR1 is SGHTA and CDR2 is FQGNSA. The CDR3 extends over 20 amino acids. Written as DNA, the CDR3 is TGTGCCAGCAGCTTAGCGCTTGGACAGGGTATCCTTTCCCCTGGAAACACCATATATTTT. Encoded protein: CASSLALGQGILSPGNTIYF.

The chain employs TRBV7-3 and TRBJ2-1, with 8 nucleotides matching TRBD1. This CDR3 spans 19 amino acids. Per the germline V gene, CDR1 is SGHTA and CDR2 is FQGTGA. V lost 4 bases to trimming and J lost 3 bases; unmatched junction nucleotides: 17. CDR3 bases: TGTGCCAGCAGCTCCCCGGGACAGGTTTTAATGGAGGACTACAATGAGCAGTTCTTC. It yields the protein CASSSPGQVLMEDYNEQFF.

The chain links TRBV5-5 to TRBJ1-1, with D unresolved. The CDR3 is made up of 13 amino acids. Trimming took 0 bases from V and 7 from J, leaving 10 bases between them. Germline-derived CDR1 and CDR2 are SGHKS and YYEKEE (reference sequence). CDR3 region: CASSLVQDLEAFF. The CDR3, as DNA: TGTGCCAGCAGCTTGGTTCAGGATCTTGAAGCTTTCTTT.

V is TRBV30 and J is TRBJ2-7, with 15 bases that match TRBD2. This CDR3 is 17 amino acids long. With V trimmed by 2 bases and J by 0 bases, 5 bases remained unmatched. Germline CDR1 is GTSNPN and CDR2 is SVGIG (reference sequence). The CDR3 reads CAWSTGLAGGISYEQYF. CDR3 in DNA: TGTGCCTGGAGTACGGGACTAGCGGGGGGAATCTCCTACGAGCAGTACTTC.

The chain uses TRBV10-2 and TRBJ2-5; 10 bases line up with TRBD2. Germline lookup yields CDR1 WSHSY and CDR2 SAAADI. V dropped 3 bases and J dropped 4; count of bases not matched to a gene: 5. The CDR3 length is 15 residues. CDR3 sequence: CASSDGAGGRETQYF. The CDR3 DNA reads as TGCGCCAGCAGTGATGGAGCGGGGGGGCGAGAGACCCAGTACTTC.

The rearrangement uses TRBV9 and TRBJ2-1; 10 nucleotides match TRBD1. Germline CDR1 SGDLS, CDR2 YYNGEE. This CDR3 is built from 16 residues. With V trimmed by 0 bases and J by 7 bases, 7 bases remained unmatched. This chain's CDR3 is CASSVARDRGGNEQFF. The CDR3 DNA follows: TGTGCCAGCAGCGTAGCTCGGGACAGGGGTGGAAATGAGCAGTTCTTC.

The chain couples TRBV3-1 (or the pseudogene TRBV3-2) to TRBJ2-1; D may correspond to TRBD1 or TRBD2 (5 bases each). The V and J ends lost 2 bases and 2 bases respectively, with 10 bases between them. Germline V gene lookup returns CDR1 LGHDT and CDR2 YNNKEL (reference sequence). The CDR3 is 15 amino acids. The CDR3 DNA sequence: TGTGCCAGCAGCCAACAATCGGGGCCCTACAATGAGCAGTTCTTC. Encoded protein: CASSQQSGPYNEQFF.

Only one count was recorded for this clone. V is TRBV5-1 and J is TRBJ2-1, with D possibly matching TRBD1 (5 bases). V lost 5 bases and J 6 bases, leaving 12 bases between the germline ends. CDR3 length: 13 residues. Looked up from germline, CDR1 is SGHRS and CDR2 is YFSETQ. This CDR3 reads CASSGSGFNEQFF. CDR3 nucleotides: TGCGCCAGCAGTGGCTCAGGGTTCAATGAGCAGTTCTTC.

This sequence joins TRBV7-3 and TRBJ2-5; TRBD1 agrees at 10 bases. Germline V gives CDR1 SGHTA, CDR2 FQGTGA. Trimming removed 5 bases from V and 5 bases from J; junction bases left unmatched: 5. The CDR3 is 14 residues long. CDR3 loop: CASSPPGQGETQYF. The CDR3, as DNA: TGTGCCAGCAGCCCTCCGGGACAGGGGGAGACCCAGTACTTC.

This rearrangement joins TRBV11-2 to TRBJ1-5; 8 bases agree with TRBD1. The CDR3 sequence is 15 residues long. V trimming: 5 bases; J trimming: 11 bases; junction bases outside the gene matches: 14. The germline V gene has CDR1 SGHAT and CDR2 FQNNGV. The CDR3 region has the DNA TGTGCCAGCAGCAGAACAGGGGGGGAAGGTTTGGCCCAGCATTTT. This encodes CASSRTGGEGLAQHF. Based on the CDR3 plus reference TRBV11-2 and TRBJ1-5, the full variable domain is EAGVAQSPRYKIIEKRQSVAFWCNPISGHATLYWYQQILGQGPKLLIQFQNNGVVDDSQLPKDRFSAERLKGVDSTLKIQPAKLEDSAVYLCASSRTGGEGLAQHFGDGTRLSIL.

The V call is TRBV14, the J call TRBJ2-3; D might be TRBD2 (6 bases). The V end lost 1 base, the J end lost 0 bases, and 11 bases lay between the germline ends. The CDR3 is 16 amino acids. Germline values: CDR1 SGHDN, CDR2 FVKESK. The CDR3 loop reads CASSQGSSGSTDTQYF. CDR3 DNA sequence: TGTGCCAGCAGCCAAGGTTCAAGCGGGAGCACAGATACGCAGTATTTT.

V gene TRBV9 combines with J gene TRBJ2-7, with TRBD1 as a possible D gene (5 bases). The germline V gene has CDR1 SGDLS and CDR2 YYNGEE. The CDR3 extends over 17 amino acids. The V end was cut by 0 bases, the J end by 3 bases, with 19 bases between. The CDR3 sequence is CASSVVTRVVRVYEQYV. The CDR3 coding sequence is TGTGCCAGCAGCGTAGTGACCAGGGTGGTTCGGGTCTACGAGCAGTACGTC.

The V gene is TRBV30, the J gene TRBJ1-5, with TRBD1 identical over 7 bases. The V gene's germline CDR1 is GTSNPN and CDR2 SVGIG (reference sequence). There are 15 residues in the CDR3. Losses at the gene ends were 2 bases for V and 7 bases for J; bases not matched to a gene: 11. The CDR3 DNA sequence: TGTGCCTGGAGTCCTCCCTACAGGGGCTTACAGCCCCAGCATTTT. This gives the protein CAWSPPYRGLQPQHF.